The clone carrying this T cell receptor (beta chain) was counted a few times. Germline V gene data show CDR1 as SGHRS and CDR2 as YFSETQ. V dropped 4 bases and J dropped 0 bases, with 12 bases sitting between them. The CDR3 runs 15 residues. The entry originates in a study of response to subunit inactivated influenza vaccine. A single record per CDR3 protein comes from TCRdb applying MiXCR to the RT-PCR reads. Altogether hundreds of thousands of distinct CDR3 sequences are present, roughly 25% being singletons, with the ten largest covering around 1.8%. This rearrangement joins TRBV5-1 to TRBJ2-3; D remains ambiguous. The TCR originated in a man aged 45-65 years who received an inactivated influenza vaccine. The sample here was CD4+ T cells sorted from PBMCs, taken around 5 days after vaccination. The CDR3 nucleotides are TGCGCCAGCAGCGCCGCCGTGTCTAGCACAGATACGCAGTATTTT. Residues: CASSAAVSSTDTQYF.